Listed below are T cell receptor beta chains from one sample, sequenced in a study of radiation and T cells in renal cell carcinoma. The assay was immunoSEQ multiplex PCR, and TCRdb's table has in-frame clones only and misses some. The sample contains approximately 120,000 clones, 81% of which appear only once. This specimen was blood, taken from a patient whose treatment included radiotherapy and nephrectomy. These TCRs come from a man between 50 and 59 years old with renal cell carcinoma. Each CDR3 is given with its conserved first and last residue. D genes are given only for firm matches.

TRBD2	TRBV7-2	TRBJ2-3	CASSSPGLAIDTQYF
.	TRBV27	TRBJ2-7	CASSSSGPSYEQYF
.	TRBV5-4	TRBJ2-1	CASKPPGGKDEQFF
.	TRBV6-5	TRBJ2-2	CASRLGTGELFF
TRBD1	TRBV5-1	TRBJ2-1	CASTGGTGQGYNEQFF
.	TRBV30	TRBJ2-1	CAWSVSWSNEQFF
.	TRBV5-4	TRBJ1-5	CASSLEGQPQHF
.	TRBV6-1	TRBJ1-4	CASSEFQGTNEKLFF
.	TRBV5-4	TRBJ1-2	CASPAPRRRGASFYGYTF
.	TRBV7-9	TRBJ1-6	CASSQEPGLPLHF
.	TRBV7-7	TRBJ1-1	CASSLWLNTEAFF
TRBD2	TRBV5-1	TRBJ2-5	CASRRSPSGGETQYF
TRBD1	TRBV5-6	TRBJ2-3	CASSTGQGPDTQYF
TRBD1	TRBV18	TRBJ1-1	CASSPPRTGGNIAFF
TRBD1	TRBV7-8	TRBJ1-2	CASSLVFDSVGTGSDSYTF
.	TRBV14	TRBJ2-1	CASSQLGRGEQFF
.	TRBV6-5	TRBJ1-3	CASSYSRGAVLNTIYF
TRBD2	TRBV7-2	TRBJ2-1	CASSLGAGYNEQFF
.	TRBV10-1	TRBJ2-4	CASSESGIPTTQYF
TRBD2	TRBV5-1	TRBJ2-7	CASSLGLADYEQYF
.	TRBV5-4	TRBJ2-5	CASSSQITQETQYF
TRBD2	TRBV29-1	TRBJ2-1	CSADTSGTYNEQFF
TRBD1	TRBV18	TRBJ2-3	CASLQDRGDTQYF
TRBD1	TRBV9	TRBJ1-6	CASSAQQGVGSPLHF
TRBD2	TRBV5-1	TRBJ2-1	CASGPPLGRGVVNEQFF
.	TRBV21-1	TRBJ1-4	CASSTNNRVAREKLFF
.	TRBV6-5	TRBJ2-7	CASKWREGSYEQYF
.	TRBV13	TRBJ2-7	CASSFQNSAEQYF
TRBD1	TRBV7-8	TRBJ1-5	CASSLARQGGVQPQHF
.	TRBV4-2	TRBJ2-1	CASSQGASAASYNEQFF
.	TRBV6-5	TRBJ2-3	CASSSQGNHPDTQYF
TRBD2	TRBV6-1	TRBJ2-1	CASSGTGLAGDGEQFF
.	TRBV29-1	TRBJ1-1	CSVVGGTNTEAFF
.	TRBV4-1	TRBJ2-7	CASSQDIGSYEQYF
TRBD1	TRBV7-2	TRBJ1-1	CASRTGGTEAFF
.	TRBV5-4	TRBJ2-3	CASSLRAGVTDTQYF
.	TRBV2	TRBJ2-2	CASQGLVDTGELFF
.	TRBV9	TRBJ1-1	CASSVGTGIWRGAFF
TRBD1	TRBV19	TRBJ2-3	CASSMATGVTDTQYF
TRBD1	TRBV7-7	TRBJ2-1	CASSLGQINEQFF
TRBD2	TRBV7-2	TRBJ2-1	CASSFKPPTSGGTNEQFF
TRBD2	TRBV4-2	TRBJ2-7	CASSQEPGLPMEQYF
TRBD1	TRBV9	TRBJ1-2	CASSARPPGQRYGYTF
TRBD1	TRBV5-4	TRBJ2-7	CASSEGQGRVLYEQYF
.	TRBV9	TRBJ2-1	CASSVEGGSYNEQFF
.	TRBV5-1	TRBJ1-1	CASSITGTHTEAFF
.	TRBV6-8	TRBJ2-7	CASRAGAEQYF
.	TRBV11-2	TRBJ1-1	CASSFAAVNTEAFF
TRBD2	TRBV6-5	TRBJ2-3	CASSYGPSGGEDTQYF
.	TRBV6-1	TRBJ1-5	CASRATSFRPQHF
TRBD2	TRBV4-1	TRBJ2-7	CASGRTSGEEEQYF
.	TRBV5-1	TRBJ2-2	CASRQGLVGITGELFF
.	TRBV14	TRBJ2-7	CASSQQMTEQYF
.	TRBV7-9	TRBJ1-4	CASSLATNEKLFF
.	TRBV11-2	TRBJ1-1	CASSLGWHSNTEAFF
TRBD1	TRBV10-3	TRBJ1-1	CAISFTGVLNTEAFF
.	TRBV10-3	TRBJ1-6	CAISESESRDSPLHF
TRBD1	TRBV30	TRBJ1-1	CASKMTGYGEAFF